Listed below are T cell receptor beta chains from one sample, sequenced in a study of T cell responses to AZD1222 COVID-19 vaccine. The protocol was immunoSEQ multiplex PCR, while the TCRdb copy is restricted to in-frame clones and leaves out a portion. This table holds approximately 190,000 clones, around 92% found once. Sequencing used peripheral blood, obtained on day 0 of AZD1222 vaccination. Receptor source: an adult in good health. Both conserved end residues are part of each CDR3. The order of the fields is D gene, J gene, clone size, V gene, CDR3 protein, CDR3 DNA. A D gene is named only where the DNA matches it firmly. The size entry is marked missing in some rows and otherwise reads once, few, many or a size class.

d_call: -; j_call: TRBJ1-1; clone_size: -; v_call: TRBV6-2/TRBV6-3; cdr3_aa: CASSYSAQGNTEAFF; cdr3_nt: TGTGCCAGCAGTTACTCGGCGCAGGGTAACACTGAAGCTTTCTTT
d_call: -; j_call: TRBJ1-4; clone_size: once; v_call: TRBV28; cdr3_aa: CASSLLGKGEKLFF; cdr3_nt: TGTGCCAGCAGTTTACTGGGGAAGGGTGAAAAACTGTTTTTT
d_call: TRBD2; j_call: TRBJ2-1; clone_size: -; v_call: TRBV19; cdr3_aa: CASSISERGNNEQFF; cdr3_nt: TGTGCCAGTAGTATAAGCGAGCGGGGAAACAATGAGCAGTTCTTC
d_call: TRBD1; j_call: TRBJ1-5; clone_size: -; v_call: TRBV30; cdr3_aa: CAWSWDSVNQPQHF; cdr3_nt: TGTGCCTGGAGCTGGGACAGCGTCAATCAGCCCCAGCATTTT
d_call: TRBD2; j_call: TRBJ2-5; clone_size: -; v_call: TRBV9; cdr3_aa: CASSEGAGVKTQYF; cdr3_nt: TGTGCCAGCAGCGAGGGAGCGGGAGTCAAGACCCAGTACTTC
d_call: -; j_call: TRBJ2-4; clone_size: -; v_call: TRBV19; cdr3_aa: CASSSNRGAKNIQYF; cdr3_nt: TGTGCCAGTAGTAGCAATAGAGGAGCCAAAAACATTCAGTACTTC
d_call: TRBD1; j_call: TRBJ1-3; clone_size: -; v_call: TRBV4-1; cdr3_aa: CASSQGLGGRGSGNTIYF; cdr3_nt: TGCGCCAGCAGCCAAGGATTGGGGGGCAGGGGGAGTGGAAACACCATATATTTT
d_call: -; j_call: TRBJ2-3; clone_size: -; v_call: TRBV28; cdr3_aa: CASSHGGFGTQYF; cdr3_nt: TGTGCCAGCAGTCATGGGGGTTTTGGTACGCAGTATTTT
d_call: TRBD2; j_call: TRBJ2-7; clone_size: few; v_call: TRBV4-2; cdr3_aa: CASSQDEPLAGRSYEQYF; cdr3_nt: TGTGCCAGCAGCCAAGATGAGCCGCTAGCGGGGCGCTCCTACGAGCAGTACTTC
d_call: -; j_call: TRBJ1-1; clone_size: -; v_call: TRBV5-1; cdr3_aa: CASSLGTGFTEAFF; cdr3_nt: TGCGCCAGCAGCTTGGGCACAGGGTTTACTGAAGCTTTCTTT
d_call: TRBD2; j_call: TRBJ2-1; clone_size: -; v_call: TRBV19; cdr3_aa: CASSTSSGTNEQFF; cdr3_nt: TGTGCCAGTAGTACATCTAGCGGGACAAATGAGCAGTTCTTC
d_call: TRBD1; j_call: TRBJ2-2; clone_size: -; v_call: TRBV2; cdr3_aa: CASSEAQQGAGGELFF; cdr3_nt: TGTGCCAGCAGTGAAGCGCAACAGGGGGCCGGCGGGGAGCTGTTTTTT
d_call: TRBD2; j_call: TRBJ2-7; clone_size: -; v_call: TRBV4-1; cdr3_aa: CASSLLPGGTTYEQYF; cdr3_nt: TGCGCCAGCAGCCTTCTCCCCGGGGGGACGACCTACGAGCAGTACTTC
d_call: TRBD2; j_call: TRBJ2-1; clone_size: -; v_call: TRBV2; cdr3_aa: CASKAGARSNEQFF; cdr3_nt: TGTGCCAGCAAAGCGGGAGCACGATCGAATGAGCAGTTCTTC
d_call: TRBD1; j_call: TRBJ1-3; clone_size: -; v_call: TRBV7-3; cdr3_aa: CASSLEDRAPGNTIYF; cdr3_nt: TGTGCCAGCAGCTTAGAGGACAGGGCGCCTGGAAACACCATATATTTT
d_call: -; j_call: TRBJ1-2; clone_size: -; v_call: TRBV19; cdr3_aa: CASSPLDRNYGYTF; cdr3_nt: TGTGCCAGTAGTCCCCTTGACAGGAACTATGGCTACACCTTC
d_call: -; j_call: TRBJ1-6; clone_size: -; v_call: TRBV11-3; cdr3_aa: CASSSRNSPLHF; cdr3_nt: TGTGCCAGCAGCTCACGGAATTCACCCCTCCACTTT
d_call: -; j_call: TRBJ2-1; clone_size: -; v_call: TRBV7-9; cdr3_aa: CASSWGFNEQFF; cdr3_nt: TGTGCCAGCAGCTGGGGATTCAATGAGCAGTTCTTC
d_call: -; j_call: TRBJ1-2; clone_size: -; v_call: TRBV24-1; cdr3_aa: CATSDLLAASANYGYTF; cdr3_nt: TGTGCCACCAGTGATTTATTGGCGGCTTCAGCTAACTATGGCTACACCTTC
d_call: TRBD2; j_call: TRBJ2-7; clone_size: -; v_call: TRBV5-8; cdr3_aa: CASSSTRLAHSYEQYF; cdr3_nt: TGTGCCAGCAGCTCGACTCGACTAGCGCACTCCTACGAGCAGTACTTC
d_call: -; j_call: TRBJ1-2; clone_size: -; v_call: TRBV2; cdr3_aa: CASSDRVNYGYTF; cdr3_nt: TGTGCCAGCAGTGATCGGGTTAACTATGGCTACACCTTC
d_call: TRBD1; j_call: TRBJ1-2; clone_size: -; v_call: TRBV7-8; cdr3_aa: CASSLPRTGKGGYTF; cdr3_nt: TGTGCCAGCAGCTTACCCCGGACAGGGAAGGGGGGCTACACCTTC
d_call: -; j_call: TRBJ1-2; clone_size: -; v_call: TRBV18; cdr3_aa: CASSPKQGVGYGYTF; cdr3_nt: TGTGCCAGCTCACCAAAACAGGGAGTTGGCTATGGCTACACCTTC
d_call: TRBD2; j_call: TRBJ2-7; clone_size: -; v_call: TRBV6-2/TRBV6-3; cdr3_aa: CASSYGLALYEQYF; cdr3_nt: TGTGCCAGCAGTTATGGACTAGCGCTTTACGAGCAGTACTTC
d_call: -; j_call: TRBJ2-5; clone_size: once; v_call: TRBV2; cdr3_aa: CASSDFWGRETQYF; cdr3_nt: TGTGCCAGCAGTGATTTTTGGGGTAGGGAGACCCAGTACTTC
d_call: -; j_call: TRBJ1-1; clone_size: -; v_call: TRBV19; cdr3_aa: CACNRAFHTEAFF; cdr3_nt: TGTGCCTGTAACAGGGCGTTCCACACTGAAGCTTTCTTT
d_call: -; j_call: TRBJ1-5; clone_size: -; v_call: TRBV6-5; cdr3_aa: CASHTPNRVQPQHF; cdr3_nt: TGTGCCAGCCACACGCCAAACAGGGTCCAGCCCCAGCATTTT
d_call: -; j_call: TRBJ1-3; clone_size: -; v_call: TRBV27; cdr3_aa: CASSTYGGLGNTIYF; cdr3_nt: TGTGCCAGCAGTACCTACGGGGGCTTGGGAAACACCATATATTTT
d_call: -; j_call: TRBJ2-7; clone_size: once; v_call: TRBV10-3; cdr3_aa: CAISEFAYEQYF; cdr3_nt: TGTGCCATCAGTGAGTTTGCCTACGAGCAGTACTTC